The text below deals with one T cell receptor (beta chain). This entry belongs to a study of T cell changes during pregnancy in multiple sclerosis. Repertoires were generated with immunoSEQ multiplex PCR, while TCRdb's copy carries only in-frame clones and drops some. In the table there are tens of thousands of clones, under 95% of which are singletons. V was cut by 2 bases and J by 1 base, with 7 bases left in between. Germline assignment: CDR1 SGHRS and CDR2 YFSETQ. CDR3 length equals 13 residues. The sequenced sample was CD4+ T cells from peripheral blood mononuclear cells, obtained in the second trimester of pregnancy. The origin of this receptor is a female donor with multiple sclerosis, enrolled in a pregnancy study. The chain uses TRBV5-1 and TRBJ2-7; D possibly corresponds to TRBD2 (6 bases). In nucleotides, the CDR3 is TGCGCCAGCAGCTTCGGGGGATCCTACGAGCAGTACTTC. Translated: CASSFGGSYEQYF.